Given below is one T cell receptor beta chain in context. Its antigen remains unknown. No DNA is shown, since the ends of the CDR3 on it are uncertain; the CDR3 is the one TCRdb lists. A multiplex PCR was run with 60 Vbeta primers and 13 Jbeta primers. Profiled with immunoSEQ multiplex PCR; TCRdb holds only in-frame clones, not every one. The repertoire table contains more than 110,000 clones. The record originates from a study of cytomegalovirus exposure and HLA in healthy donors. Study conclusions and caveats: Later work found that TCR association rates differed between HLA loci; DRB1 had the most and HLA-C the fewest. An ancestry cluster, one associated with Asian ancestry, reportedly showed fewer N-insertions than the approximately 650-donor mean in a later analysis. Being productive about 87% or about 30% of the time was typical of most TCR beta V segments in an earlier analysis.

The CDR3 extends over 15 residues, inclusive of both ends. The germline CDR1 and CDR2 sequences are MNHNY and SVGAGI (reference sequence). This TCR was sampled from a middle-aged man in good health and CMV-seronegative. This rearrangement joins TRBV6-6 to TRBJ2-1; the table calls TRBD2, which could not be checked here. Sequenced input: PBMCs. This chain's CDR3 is CASSSSGVSYNEQFF.